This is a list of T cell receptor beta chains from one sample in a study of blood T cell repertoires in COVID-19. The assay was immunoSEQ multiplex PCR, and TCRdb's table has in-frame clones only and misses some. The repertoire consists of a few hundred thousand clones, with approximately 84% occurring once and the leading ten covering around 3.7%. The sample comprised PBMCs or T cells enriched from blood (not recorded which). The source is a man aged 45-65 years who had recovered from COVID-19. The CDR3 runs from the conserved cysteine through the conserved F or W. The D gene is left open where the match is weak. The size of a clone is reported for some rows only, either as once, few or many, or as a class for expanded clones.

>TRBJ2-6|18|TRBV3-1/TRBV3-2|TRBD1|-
TGTGCCAGCAGCCAAGAGGGTCGACAGGGATCTGGGGCCAACGTCCTGACTTTC
CASSQEGRQGSGANVLTF
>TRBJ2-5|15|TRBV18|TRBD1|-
TGTGCCAGCTCAAGGGGGACAGCTCCACAAGAGACCCAGTACTTC
CASSRGTAPQETQYF
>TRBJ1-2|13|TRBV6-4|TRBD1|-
TGTGCCAGCAGTGACCAGGGGGGCTATGGCTACACCTTC
CASSDQGGYGYTF
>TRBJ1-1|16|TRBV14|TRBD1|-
TGTGCCAGCAGCCAAGGGCAGGGGGCTGGTCGCACTGAAGCTTTCTTT
CASSQGQGAGRTEAFF
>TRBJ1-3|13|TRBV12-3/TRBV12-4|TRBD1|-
TGTGCCAGCAGTGTCAGGGGGCTTAACACCATATATTTT
CASSVRGLNTIYF
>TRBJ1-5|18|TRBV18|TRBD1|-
TGTGCCAGCTCTCCACAATCCCCGGGACAGGGTAGCAATCAGCCCCAGCATTTT
CASSPQSPGQGSNQPQHF
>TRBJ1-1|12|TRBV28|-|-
TGTGCCAGCACAAGGGGAAGGGCTGAAGCTTTCTTT
CASTRGRAEAFF
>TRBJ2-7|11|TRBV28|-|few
TGTGCCAGCAGTTCGTTCTACGAGCAGTACTTC
CASSSFYEQYF
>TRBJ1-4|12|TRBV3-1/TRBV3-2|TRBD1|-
TGTGCCAGCAGCCAGGGCAACAGGGGCCGTTTTTTT
CASSQGNRGRFF
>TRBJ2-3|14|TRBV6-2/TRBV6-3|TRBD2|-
TGTGCCAGCAGTTATGGGACTAGCTCCGATACGCAGTATTTT
CASSYGTSSDTQYF
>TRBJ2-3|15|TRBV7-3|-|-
TGTGCCAGCAGCTTAGCGGGACGCCCGACAGATACGCAGTATTTT
CASSLAGRPTDTQYF
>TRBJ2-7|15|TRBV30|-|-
TGTGCCTGGAGTGTAATACTCCAGGGTGGCTACGAGCAGTACTTC
CAWSVILQGGYEQYF
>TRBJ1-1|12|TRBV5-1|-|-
TGCGCCAGCAGCACAGGACGGTCTGAAGCTTTCTTT
CASSTGRSEAFF
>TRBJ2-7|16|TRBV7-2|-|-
TGTGCCAGCAGCTTAGGGTTGGGCGCCTTTGTTGGCGAGCAGTACTTC
CASSLGLGAFVGEQYF
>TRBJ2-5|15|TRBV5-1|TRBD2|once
TGCGCCAGCAGCGTAAAAGCGGGGGCAGGGGAGACCCAGTACTTC
CASSVKAGAGETQYF
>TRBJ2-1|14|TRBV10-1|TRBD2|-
TGCGCCAGCAGTGACGCGGGAGTGGGCAATGAGCAGTTCTTC
CASSDAGVGNEQFF
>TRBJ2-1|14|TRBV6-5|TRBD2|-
TGTGCCACCCAGCGGGAGCTTAGGTACAATGAGCAGTTCTTC
CATQRELRYNEQFF
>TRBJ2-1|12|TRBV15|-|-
TGTGCCACCAGCGGGAGCCGATTTGAGCAGTTCTTC
CATSGSRFEQFF
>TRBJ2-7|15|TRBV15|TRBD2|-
TGTGCCACCAGCCCCCGACTAGCGGATACCTACGAGCAGTACTTC
CATSPRLADTYEQYF
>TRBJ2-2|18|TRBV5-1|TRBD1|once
TGCGCCAGCAGCTTGCTGGACAGGGGGCTCGTACGGACCGGGGAGCTGTTTTTT
CASSLLDRGLVRTGELFF